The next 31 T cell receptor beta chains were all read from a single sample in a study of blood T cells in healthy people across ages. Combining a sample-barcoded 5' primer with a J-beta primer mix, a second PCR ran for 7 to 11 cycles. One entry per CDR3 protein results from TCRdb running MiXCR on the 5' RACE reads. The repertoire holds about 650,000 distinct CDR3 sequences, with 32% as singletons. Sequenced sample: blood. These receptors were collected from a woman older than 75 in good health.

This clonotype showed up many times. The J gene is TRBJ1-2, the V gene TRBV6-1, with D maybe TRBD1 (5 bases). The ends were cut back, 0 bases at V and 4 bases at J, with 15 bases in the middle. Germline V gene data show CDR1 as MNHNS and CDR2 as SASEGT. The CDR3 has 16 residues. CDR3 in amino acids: CASSEAGDPRLYGYTF. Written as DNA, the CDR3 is TGTGCCAGCAGTGAAGCGGGGGACCCTAGGCTCTATGGCTACACCTTC.

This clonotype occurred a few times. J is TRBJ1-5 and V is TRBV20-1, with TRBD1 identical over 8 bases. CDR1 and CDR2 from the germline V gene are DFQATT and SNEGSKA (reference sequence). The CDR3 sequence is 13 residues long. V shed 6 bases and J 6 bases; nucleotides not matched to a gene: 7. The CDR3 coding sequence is TGCAGTGCCCGTTGGACAGGGAGTCAGCCCCAGCATTTT. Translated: CSARWTGSQPQHF.

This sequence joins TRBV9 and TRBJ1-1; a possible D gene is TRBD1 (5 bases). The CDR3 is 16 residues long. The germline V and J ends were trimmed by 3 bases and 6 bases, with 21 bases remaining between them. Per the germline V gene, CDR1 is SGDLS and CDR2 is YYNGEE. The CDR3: CASSGTPGPLVAEAFF. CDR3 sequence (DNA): TGTGCCAGCAGCGGAACCCCGGGGCCCTTGGTTGCTGAAGCTTTCTTT.

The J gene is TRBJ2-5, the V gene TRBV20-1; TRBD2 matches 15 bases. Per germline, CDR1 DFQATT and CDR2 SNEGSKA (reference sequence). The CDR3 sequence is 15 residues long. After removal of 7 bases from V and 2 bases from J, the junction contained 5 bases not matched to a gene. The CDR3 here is CSGGLAGGKQETQYF. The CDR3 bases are TGCAGTGGTGGACTAGCGGGGGGGAAGCAAGAGACCCAGTACTTC.

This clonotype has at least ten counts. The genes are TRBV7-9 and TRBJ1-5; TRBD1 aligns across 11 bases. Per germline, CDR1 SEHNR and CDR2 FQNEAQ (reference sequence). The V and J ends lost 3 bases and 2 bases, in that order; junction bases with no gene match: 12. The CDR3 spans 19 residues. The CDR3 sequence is CASSFSGQGARGGNQPQHF. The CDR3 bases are TGTGCCAGCAGCTTCTCTGGACAGGGGGCAAGGGGCGGCAATCAGCCCCAGCATTTT. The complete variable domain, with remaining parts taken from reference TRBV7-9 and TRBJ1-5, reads DTGVSQNPRHKITKRGQNVTFRCDPISEHNRLYWYRQTLGQGPEFLTYFQNEAQLEKSRLLSDRFSAERPKGSFSTLEIQRTEQGDSAMYLCASSFSGQGARGGNQPQHFGDGTRLSIL.

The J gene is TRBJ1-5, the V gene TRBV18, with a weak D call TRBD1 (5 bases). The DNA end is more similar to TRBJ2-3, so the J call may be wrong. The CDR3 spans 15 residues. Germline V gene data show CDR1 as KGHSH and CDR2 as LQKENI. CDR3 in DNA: TGTGCCAGCTCACCTAGACAGACTCGCAATCAGCCCCAGTATTTT. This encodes CASSPRQTRNQPQYF.

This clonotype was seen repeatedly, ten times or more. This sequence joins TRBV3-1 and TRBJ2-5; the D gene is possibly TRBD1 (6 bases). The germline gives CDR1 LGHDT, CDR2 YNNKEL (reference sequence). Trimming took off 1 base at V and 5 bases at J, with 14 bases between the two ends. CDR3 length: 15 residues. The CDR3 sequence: CASSQGTVSFETQYF. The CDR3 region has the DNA TGTGCCAGCAGCCAAGGGACAGTCTCTTTCGAGACCCAGTACTTC.

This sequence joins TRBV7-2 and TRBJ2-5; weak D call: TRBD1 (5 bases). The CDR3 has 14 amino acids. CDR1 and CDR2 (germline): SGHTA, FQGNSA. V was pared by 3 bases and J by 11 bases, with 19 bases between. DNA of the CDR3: TGTGCCAGCAGCTTGACAGTTCCTACAGTGGGGCAGTACTTC. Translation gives CASSLTVPTVGQYF.

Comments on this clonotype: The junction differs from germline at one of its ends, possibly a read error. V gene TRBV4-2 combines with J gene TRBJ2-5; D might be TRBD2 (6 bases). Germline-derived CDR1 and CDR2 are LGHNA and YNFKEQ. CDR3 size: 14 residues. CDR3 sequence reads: CACSQVDRGETQYF. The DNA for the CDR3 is TGTGCCTGCAGCCAAGTTGACCGGGGGGAGACCCAGTACTTC.

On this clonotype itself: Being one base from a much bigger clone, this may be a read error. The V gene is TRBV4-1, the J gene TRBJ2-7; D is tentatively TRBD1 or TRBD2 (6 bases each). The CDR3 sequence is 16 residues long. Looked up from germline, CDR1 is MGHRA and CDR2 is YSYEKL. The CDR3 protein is CASSQEGGTPSYEQDF. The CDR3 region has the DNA TGCGCCAGCAGCCAAGAAGGGGGGACTCCCTCCTACGAGCAGGACTTC.

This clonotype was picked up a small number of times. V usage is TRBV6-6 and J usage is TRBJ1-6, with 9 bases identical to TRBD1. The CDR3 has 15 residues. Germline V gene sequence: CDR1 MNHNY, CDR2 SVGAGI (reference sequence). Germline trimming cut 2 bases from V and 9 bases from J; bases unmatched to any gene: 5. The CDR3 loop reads CASSYVRDRASPLHF. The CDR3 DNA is TGTGCCAGCAGTTACGTCCGGGACAGGGCTTCACCCCTCCACTTT.

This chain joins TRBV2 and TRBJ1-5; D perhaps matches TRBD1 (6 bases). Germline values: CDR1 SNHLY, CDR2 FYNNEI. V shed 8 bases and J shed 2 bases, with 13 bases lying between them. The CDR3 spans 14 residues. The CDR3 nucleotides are TGTGCCAGCTGTAGTGCAGGGGGCAATCAGCCCCAGCATTTT. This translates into CASCSAGGNQPQHF.

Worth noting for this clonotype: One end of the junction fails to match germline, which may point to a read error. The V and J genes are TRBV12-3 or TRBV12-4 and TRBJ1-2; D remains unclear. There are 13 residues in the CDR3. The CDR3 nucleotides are TGTGCCAGCAGTTTGGGAGCTAACCATGGCTACACCTTC. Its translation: CASSLGANHGYTF.

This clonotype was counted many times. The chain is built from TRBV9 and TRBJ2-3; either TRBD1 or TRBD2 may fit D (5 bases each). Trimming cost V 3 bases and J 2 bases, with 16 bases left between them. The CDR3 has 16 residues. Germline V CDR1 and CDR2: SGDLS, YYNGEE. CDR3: CASSAQGRGYTDTQYF. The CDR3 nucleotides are TGTGCCAGCAGCGCCCAGGGACGGGGATACACAGATACGCAGTATTTT. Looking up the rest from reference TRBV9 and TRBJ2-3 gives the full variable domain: DSGVTQTPKHLITATGQRVTLRCSPRSGDLSVYWYQQSLDQGLQFLIQYYNGEERAKGNILERFSAQQFPDLHSELNLSSLELGDSALYFCASSAQGRGYTDTQYFGPGTRLTVL.

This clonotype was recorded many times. CDR3 sequence reads: CASSLLPYEQYF. The CDR3 DNA follows: TGTGCCAGCAGCTTACTTCCCTACGAGCAGTACTTC. This chain links TRBV7-8 with TRBJ2-7, with unresolved D. V was shortened by 2 bases and J by 2 bases, with 4 bases between the two germline ends. The germline gives CDR1 SGHVS, CDR2 FQNEAQ. The CDR3 length is 12 residues.

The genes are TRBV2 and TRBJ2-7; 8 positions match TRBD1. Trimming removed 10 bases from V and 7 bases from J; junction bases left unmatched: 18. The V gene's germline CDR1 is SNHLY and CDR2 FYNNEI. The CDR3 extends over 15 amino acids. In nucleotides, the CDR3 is TGTGCCAACAAGTTCCAGGGGGCGGCCCTCAATGAGCAGTACTTC. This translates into CANKFQGAALNEQYF. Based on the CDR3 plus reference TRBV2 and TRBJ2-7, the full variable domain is EPEVTQTPSHQVTQMGQEVILRCVPISNHLYFYWYRQILGQKVEFLVSFYNNEISEKSEIFDDQFSVERPDGSNFTLKIRSTKLEDSAMYFCANKFQGAALNEQYFGPGTRLTVT.

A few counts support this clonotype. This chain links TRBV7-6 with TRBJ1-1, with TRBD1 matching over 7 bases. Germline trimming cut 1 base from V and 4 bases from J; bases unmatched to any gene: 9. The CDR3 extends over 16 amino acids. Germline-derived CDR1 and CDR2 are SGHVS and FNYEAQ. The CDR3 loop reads CASSLGQQGSITEAFF. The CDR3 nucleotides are TGTGCCAGCAGCTTAGGCCAACAGGGGTCGATCACTGAAGCTTTCTTT.

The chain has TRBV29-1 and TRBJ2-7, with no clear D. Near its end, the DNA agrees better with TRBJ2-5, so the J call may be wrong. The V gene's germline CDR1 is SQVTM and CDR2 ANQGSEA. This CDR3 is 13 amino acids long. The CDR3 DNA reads TGCAGCGTTGAATTCACGGTAGCTGAGACCCAGTACTTC. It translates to CSVEFTVAETQYF.

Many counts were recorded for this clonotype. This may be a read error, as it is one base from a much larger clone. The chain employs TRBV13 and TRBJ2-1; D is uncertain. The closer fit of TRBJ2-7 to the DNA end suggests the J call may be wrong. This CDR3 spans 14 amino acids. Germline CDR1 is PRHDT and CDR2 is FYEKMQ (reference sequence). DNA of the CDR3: TGTGCCAGCGGAAGGGTAAGCTCCTACAATGAGCAGTACTTC. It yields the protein CASGRVSSYNEQYF.

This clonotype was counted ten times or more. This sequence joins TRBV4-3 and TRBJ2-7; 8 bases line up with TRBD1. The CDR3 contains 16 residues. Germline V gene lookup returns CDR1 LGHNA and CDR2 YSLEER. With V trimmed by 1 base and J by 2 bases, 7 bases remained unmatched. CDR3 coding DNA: TGCGCCAGCAGCCAAGGGGCGGGGACAGGAGCCTACGAGCAGTACTTC. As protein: CASSQGAGTGAYEQYF.

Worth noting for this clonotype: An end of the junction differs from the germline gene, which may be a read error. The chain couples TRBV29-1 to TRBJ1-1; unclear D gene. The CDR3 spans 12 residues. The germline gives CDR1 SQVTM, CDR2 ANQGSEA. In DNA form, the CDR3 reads TGTAGCGTTGCGGTCCGTAACACTGAAGCTTTCTTT. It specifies CSVAVRNTEAFF.

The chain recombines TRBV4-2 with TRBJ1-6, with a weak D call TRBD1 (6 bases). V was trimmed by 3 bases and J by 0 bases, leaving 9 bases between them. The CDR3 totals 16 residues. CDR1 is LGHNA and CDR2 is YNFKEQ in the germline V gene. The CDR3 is CASSQQGSSYNSPLHF. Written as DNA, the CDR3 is TGTGCCAGCAGCCAGCAGGGGAGCTCCTATAATTCACCCCTCCACTTT.

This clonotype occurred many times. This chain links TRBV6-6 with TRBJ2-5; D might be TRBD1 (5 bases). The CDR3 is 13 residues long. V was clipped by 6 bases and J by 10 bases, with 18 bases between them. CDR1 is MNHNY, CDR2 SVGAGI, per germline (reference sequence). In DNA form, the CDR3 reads TGTGCCAGCAGCCTGGACATTAGAGACGGCCAGTACTTC. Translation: CASSLDIRDGQYF.

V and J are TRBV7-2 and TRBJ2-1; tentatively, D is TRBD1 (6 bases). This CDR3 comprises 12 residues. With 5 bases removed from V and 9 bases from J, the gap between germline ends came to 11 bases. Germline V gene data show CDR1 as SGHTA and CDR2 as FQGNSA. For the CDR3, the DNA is TGTGCCAGCAGCGTCGTAGGGGGTGAGCAGTTCTTC. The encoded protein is CASSVVGGEQFF. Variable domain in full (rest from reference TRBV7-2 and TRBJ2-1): GAGVSQSPSNKVTEKGKDVELRCDPISGHTALYWYRQSLGQGLEFLIYFQGNSAPDKSGLPSDRFSAERTGGSVSTLTIQRTQQEDSAVYLCASSVVGGEQFFGPGTRLTVL.

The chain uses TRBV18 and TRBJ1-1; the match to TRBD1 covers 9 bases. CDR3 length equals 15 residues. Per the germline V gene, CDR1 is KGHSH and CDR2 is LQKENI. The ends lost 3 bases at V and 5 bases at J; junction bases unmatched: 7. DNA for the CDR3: TGTGCCAGCTCACCCCGGGACAGGGACTGGACTGAAGCTTTCTTT. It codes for CASSPRDRDWTEAFF.

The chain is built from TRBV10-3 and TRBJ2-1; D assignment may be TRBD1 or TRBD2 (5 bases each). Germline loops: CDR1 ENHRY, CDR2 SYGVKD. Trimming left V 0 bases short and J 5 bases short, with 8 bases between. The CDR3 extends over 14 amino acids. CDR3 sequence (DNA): TGTGCCATCAGTGAGTCGGGACCCAACAATGAGCAGTTCTTC. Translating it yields CAISESGPNNEQFF.

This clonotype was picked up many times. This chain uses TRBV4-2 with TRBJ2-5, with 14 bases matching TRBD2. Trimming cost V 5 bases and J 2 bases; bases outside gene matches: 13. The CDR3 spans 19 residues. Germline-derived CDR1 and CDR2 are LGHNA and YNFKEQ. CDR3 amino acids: CASSKGTSGGLVGQETQYF. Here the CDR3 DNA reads TGTGCCAGCAGCAAAGGGACTAGCGGGGGCCTAGTGGGGCAAGAGACCCAGTACTTC.

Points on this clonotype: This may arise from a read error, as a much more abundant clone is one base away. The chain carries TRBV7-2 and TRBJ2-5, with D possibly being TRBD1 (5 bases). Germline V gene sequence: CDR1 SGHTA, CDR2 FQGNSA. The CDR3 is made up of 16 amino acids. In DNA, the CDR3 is TGTGTCAGCAGCTTTAGGCTACCTCAAGGGGCAGAGACCCAGTACTTC. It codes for CVSSFRLPQGAETQYF.

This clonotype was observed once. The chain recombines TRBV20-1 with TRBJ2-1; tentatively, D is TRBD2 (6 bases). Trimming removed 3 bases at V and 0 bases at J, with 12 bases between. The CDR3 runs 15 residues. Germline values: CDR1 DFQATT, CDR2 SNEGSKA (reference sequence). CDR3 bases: TGCAGTGCTAGCTGGGGGACTCGCTCCTACAATGAGCAGTTCTTC. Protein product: CSASWGTRSYNEQFF.

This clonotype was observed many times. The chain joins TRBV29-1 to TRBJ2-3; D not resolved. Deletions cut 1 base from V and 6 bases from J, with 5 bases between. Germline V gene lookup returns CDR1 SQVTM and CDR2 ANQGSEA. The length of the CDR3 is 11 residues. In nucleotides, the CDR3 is TGCAGCGTTGAAGGGCCGGATACGCAGTATTTT. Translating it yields CSVEGPDTQYF.

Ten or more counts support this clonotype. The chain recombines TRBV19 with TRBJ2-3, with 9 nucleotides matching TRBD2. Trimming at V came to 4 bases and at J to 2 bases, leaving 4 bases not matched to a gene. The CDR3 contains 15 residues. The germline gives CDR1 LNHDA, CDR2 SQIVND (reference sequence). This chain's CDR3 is CASSNQRGVTDTQYF. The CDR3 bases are TGTGCCAGTAGTAACCAGCGGGGGGTCACAGATACGCAGTATTTT.